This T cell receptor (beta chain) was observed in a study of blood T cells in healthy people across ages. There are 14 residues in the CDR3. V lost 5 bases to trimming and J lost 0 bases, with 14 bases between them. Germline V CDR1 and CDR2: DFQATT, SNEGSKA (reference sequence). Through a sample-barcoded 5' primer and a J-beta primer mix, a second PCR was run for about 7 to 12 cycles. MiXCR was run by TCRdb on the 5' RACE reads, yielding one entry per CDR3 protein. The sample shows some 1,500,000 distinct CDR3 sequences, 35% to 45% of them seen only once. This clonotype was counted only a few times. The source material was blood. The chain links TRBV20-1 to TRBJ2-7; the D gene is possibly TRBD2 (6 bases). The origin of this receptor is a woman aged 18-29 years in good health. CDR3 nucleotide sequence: TGCAGTGCTCTGGAGGGCGAAACCTCCTACGAGCAGTACTTC. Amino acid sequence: CSALEGETSYEQYF.